This T cell receptor (beta chain) came from a study of T-cell reconstitution after alpha-beta-depleted transplantation in children. Study results and caveats: T-cell counts and diversity at one year following transplant were attributed mainly to newly produced T cells. Surviving thymic progenitors and recipient T cells were the source of high TCRbeta diversity at day 60 in some patients. Several hundred expanded graft clones reportedly gave rise to the alpha-beta T cells present about two months after transplant.

Concerning this clonotype itself: Its cognate antigen is unknown.

Germline lookup yields CDR1 ENHRY and CDR2 SYGVKD. The CDR3 contains 16 residues. V was clipped by 2 bases and J by 1 base; unmatched bases: 6. Unique molecular identifiers featured in how the TCRbeta library was prepared. MiXCR, run by TCRdb on the PCR reads, gives a single entry per CDR3 protein. The sample has about 290,000 distinct CDR3 sequences, over 7% seen once. The chain links TRBV10-3 to TRBJ2-3; TRBD1 agrees at 7 bases. The sequenced sample was peripheral blood, obtained 360 days after TCRalphabeta/CD19-depleted stem cell transplant. This clonotype was sampled from a female patient aged 2-9 years who had a stem cell transplant for Fanconi anemia, so the T cells may come from the graft donor. CDR3 amino acids: CAISELQGRGTDTQYF. The CDR3 region has the DNA TGTGCCATCAGTGAGCTACAGGGGCGAGGCACAGATACGCAGTATTTT.